One TCR beta chain is described in this entry. This clone has just one count. Its antigen has not been determined. Base-call qualities are not available, and no considerably larger clone is one nucleotide away. The data belong to a study of OX40 agonist ivuxolimab in advanced cancers. About the study as a whole: Ivuxolimab, which targeted the costimulatory receptor OX40 (CD134), was an agonistic, fully human IgG2 monoclonal antibody. The point of sequencing TCRbeta in the periphery was to test whether ivuxolimab changed TCR sequence diversity and drove clonal T-cell expansion. Prior anti-PD-1, anti-PD-L1 or anti-CTLA-4 therapy was permitted, and checkpoint inhibitors had been received by more than 35% of dose-escalation patients. Partial responses occurred in three dose-escalation patients: two with cutaneous melanoma and one with hepatocellular carcinoma. The paper covers the monotherapy dose-escalation part of the phase I ivuxolimab trial, which included N ≈ 57 patients. Of the 50 to 55 dose-escalation patients, hepatocellular carcinoma was present in approximately 20, melanoma in approximately 15, renal cell carcinoma in 9 and head and neck cancer in 9. Intravenous ivuxolimab was administered to patients every 2 weeks at six dose levels: 0.01, 0.1, 0.3, 1.5, 3 and 10 mg/kg. In the dose-escalation cohort, about four fifths of patients were male, and the mean age was roughly 60 years with a range of roughly 20 to 79.

The trial excluded patients who had a history of autoimmune disease or were on systemic immunosuppression. Peripheral blood for TCR sequencing was drawn from every dose cohort at baseline, at cycle 4 day 1 and at cycle 7 day 1. Samples were obtained from an open-label, multicenter, first-in-human phase I dose-escalation trial of ivuxolimab. The trial enrolled adults with locally advanced or metastatic head and neck squamous cell, hepatocellular, melanoma or renal cell carcinoma. Before TCR sequencing, CD4+ T cells and CD8+ T cells were sorted from peripheral blood as separate populations. Genomic DNA was extracted from sorted cells for sequencing of the TCRbeta CDR3 region. TCRbeta CDR3 regions were sequenced using the immunoSEQ Assay. This is the immuneACCESS table as TCRdb keeps it, with only in-frame sequences that have V and J called. A part of the clones is gone; compared with another copy, unresolved V genes explain less than half, and the rest is unexplained. Within this sample are approximately 40,000 clones, with around 89% of them counted one time only. Of the sample, about 13% is held by the ten largest clones.

The junction carries 6 bases between V and J, which are trimmed by 2 bases and 1 base respectively. CDR1 SGHNT and CDR2 YENEEA were looked up in the germline V gene. Reading from cysteine to phenylalanine, the CDR3 counts 13 amino acids. The entry retains the CDR3 DNA only, 39 bases that are in frame from base 1. What the study reported, not specific to this receptor: After ivuxolimab, more expanded clones were found on average in CD8+ T cells than in CD4+ T cells. Low levels of normalized T-cell clonal expansion were also seen in some patients who did not respond. At doses of 0.1 to 3.0 mg/kg, clonal expansion of both CD4+ and CD8+ blood T cells was observed from baseline to week 6. In partial responders in the 0.1-3.0 mg/kg groups, normalized peripheral clonal expansion was found to be among the lowest, especially among CD8+ T cells. Antigen specificity was not determined for the clonally expanded peripheral T cells.

The V gene is TRBV11-3 and the J gene is TRBJ2-7; the D gene remains uncertain. The sequencing here drew on CD4+ or CD8+ T cells sorted from blood, taken in a trial of the OX40 agonist ivuxolimab. This TCR was recovered from an adult with an advanced solid tumor such as melanoma, head and neck, liver or kidney cancer. The nucleotide sequence reads TGTGCCAGCAGCTTATCAGGATCCTACGAGCAGTACTTC. The translation is CASSLSGSYEQYF. The full variable domain, with segments outside the CDR3 supplied by the reference TRBV11-3 and TRBJ2-7 proteins, appears as EAGVVQSPRYKIIEKKQPVAFWCNPISGHNTLYWYLQNLGQGPELLIRYENEEAVDDSQLPKDRFSAERLKGVDSTLKIQPAELGDSAVYLCASSLSGSYEQYFGPGTRLTVT.